A selection of T cell receptor beta chains follows, all from one sample in a study of shared clonotypes between healthy human individuals. Profiled with immunoSEQ multiplex PCR; TCRdb holds only in-frame clones, not every one. The data hold more than 2 million clones, with 85% to 95% observed a single time. The specimen was naive CD4+ T cells sorted from blood. These receptor sequences come from a man between 18 and 35 years old in good health. CDR3s include the opening cysteine and the closing phenylalanine or tryptophan. The order of the fields is J gene, clone size, D gene, V gene, CDR3 DNA, CDR3 protein. A D gene is named only where the DNA matches it firmly. The listing skips clone size in some rows; elsewhere it reads once, few, many or a size class.

j_gene: TRBJ1-2
abundance: .
d_gene: .
v_gene: TRBV20-1
CDR3nt: TGCAGGTGGGGTCTTGATGGCTACACCTTC
CDR3aa: CRWGLDGYTF

j_gene: TRBJ1-4
abundance: .
d_gene: TRBD1
v_gene: TRBV27
CDR3nt: TGTGCCAGCAGTGGGGACAGGGGGGCTGAAAAACTGTTTTTT
CDR3aa: CASSGDRGAEKLFF

j_gene: TRBJ2-7
abundance: .
d_gene: .
v_gene: TRBV5-1
CDR3nt: TGCGCCAGCAGCGACAGCCGCTCCTACGAGCAGTACTTC
CDR3aa: CASSDSRSYEQYF

j_gene: TRBJ2-5
abundance: .
d_gene: TRBD2
v_gene: TRBV2
CDR3nt: TGTGCCAGCAGGGGGACTAGCGGGAGCCTCCAAGAGACCCAGTACTTC
CDR3aa: CASRGTSGSLQETQYF

j_gene: TRBJ1-4
abundance: .
d_gene: TRBD1
v_gene: TRBV2
CDR3nt: TGTGCCAGCAGTGGACAGGGGGTTCAGGGAGAAAAACTGTTTTTT
CDR3aa: CASSGQGVQGEKLFF

j_gene: TRBJ2-3
abundance: .
d_gene: .
v_gene: TRBV6-1
CDR3nt: TGTGCCAGCAGCCGTCCAAGGGCAGATACGCAGTATTTT
CDR3aa: CASSRPRADTQYF

j_gene: TRBJ2-3
abundance: .
d_gene: .
v_gene: TRBV7-8
CDR3nt: TGTGCCAGCAGCCCTTTCTCTAGCACAGATACGCAGTATTTT
CDR3aa: CASSPFSSTDTQYF

j_gene: TRBJ2-5
abundance: .
d_gene: .
v_gene: TRBV7-6
CDR3nt: TGTGCCAGCGTAACAGGGTTAAGTGGTGAGACCCAGTACTTC
CDR3aa: CASVTGLSGETQYF

j_gene: TRBJ2-5
abundance: .
d_gene: .
v_gene: TRBV27
CDR3nt: TGTGCCAGCAGTTTAGCGAGATCGCACGAGACCCAGTACTTC
CDR3aa: CASSLARSHETQYF

j_gene: TRBJ2-2
abundance: .
d_gene: .
v_gene: TRBV7-9
CDR3nt: TGTGCCAGCAGCTCCGAGACCTTAAACACCGGGGAGCTGTTTTTT
CDR3aa: CASSSETLNTGELFF

j_gene: TRBJ2-7
abundance: once
d_gene: TRBD1
v_gene: TRBV28
CDR3nt: TGTGCCAGCACCTCCCCCGGGACAGCTTACTACGAGCAGTACTTC
CDR3aa: CASTSPGTAYYEQYF

j_gene: TRBJ1-2
abundance: .
d_gene: TRBD1
v_gene: TRBV6-1
CDR3nt: TGTGCCAGCGAGGAGCAACCGGGACAGCGCTATGGCTACACCTTC
CDR3aa: CASEEQPGQRYGYTF

j_gene: TRBJ1-3
abundance: .
d_gene: .
v_gene: TRBV15
CDR3nt: TGTGCCACCAGCAGAGGAGGGTTATCTGGAAACACCATATATTTT
CDR3aa: CATSRGGLSGNTIYF

j_gene: TRBJ1-1
abundance: few
d_gene: .
v_gene: TRBV2
CDR3nt: TGTGCCAGCAGTGAAGAGGGGGGCACTGAAGCTTTCTTT
CDR3aa: CASSEEGGTEAFF

j_gene: TRBJ2-3
abundance: once
d_gene: TRBD2
v_gene: TRBV6-6
CDR3nt: TGTGCCAGCAGTTACCCCGGACTAGCGGGGGGAGATACGCAGTATTTT
CDR3aa: CASSYPGLAGGDTQYF

j_gene: TRBJ1-2
abundance: .
d_gene: TRBD1
v_gene: TRBV18
CDR3nt: TGTGCCAGCTCACCACGAGCAGGGGGATCCGATGGCTACACCTTC
CDR3aa: CASSPRAGGSDGYTF

j_gene: TRBJ2-5
abundance: .
d_gene: .
v_gene: TRBV7-9
CDR3nt: TGTGCCAGCAGCCGATCACTAGAGACCCAGTACTTC
CDR3aa: CASSRSLETQYF

j_gene: TRBJ2-7
abundance: once
d_gene: .
v_gene: TRBV5-1
CDR3nt: TGCGCCAGCAGCTTGGGGTTTGGAAAGACGTCCTACGAGCAGTACTTC
CDR3aa: CASSLGFGKTSYEQYF

j_gene: TRBJ2-3
abundance: .
d_gene: TRBD1
v_gene: TRBV6-5
CDR3nt: TGTGCCAGCAGTACAGCCGGGACAGGGACATATACGCAGTATTTT
CDR3aa: CASSTAGTGTYTQYF

j_gene: TRBJ2-7
abundance: .
d_gene: .
v_gene: TRBV28
CDR3nt: TGTGCCAGCACCCGGCATACTGACTACGAGCAGTACTTC
CDR3aa: CASTRHTDYEQYF

j_gene: TRBJ2-5
abundance: .
d_gene: .
v_gene: TRBV30
CDR3nt: TGTGCCTGGAGTGTACTTGGGGAGACCCAGTACTTC
CDR3aa: CAWSVLGETQYF

j_gene: TRBJ1-4
abundance: .
d_gene: TRBD1
v_gene: TRBV11-2
CDR3nt: TGTGCCAGCAGCACCCGGACAGGGTATAATGAAAAACTGTTTTTT
CDR3aa: CASSTRTGYNEKLFF

j_gene: TRBJ2-3
abundance: .
d_gene: .
v_gene: TRBV2
CDR3nt: TGTGCCAGCAGTGTTGATGGAAGCACAGATACGCAGTATTTT
CDR3aa: CASSVDGSTDTQYF

j_gene: TRBJ1-3
abundance: .
d_gene: .
v_gene: TRBV19
CDR3nt: TGTGCCAGTAGTCCGCAAGGGGGGACTTTCGCGGGAAACACCATATATTTT
CDR3aa: CASSPQGGTFAGNTIYF

j_gene: TRBJ1-1
abundance: once
d_gene: .
v_gene: TRBV2
CDR3nt: TGTGCCAGCAGTGAAGTGGGTACCATGAACACTGAAGCTTTCTTT
CDR3aa: CASSEVGTMNTEAFF

j_gene: TRBJ1-1
abundance: .
d_gene: .
v_gene: TRBV18
CDR3nt: TGTGCCAGCTCTTACCAAGCAGGGGATAACACTGAAGCTTTCTTT
CDR3aa: CASSYQAGDNTEAFF

j_gene: TRBJ1-1
abundance: .
d_gene: TRBD1
v_gene: TRBV7-9
CDR3nt: TGTGCCAGCAGCTTAGACGGGACAGGGGTAAGTGAAGCTTTCTTT
CDR3aa: CASSLDGTGVSEAFF

j_gene: TRBJ1-1
abundance: .
d_gene: .
v_gene: TRBV7-9
CDR3nt: TGTGCCAGCAGCTTCGGACACCCGAACACTGAAGCTTTCTTT
CDR3aa: CASSFGHPNTEAFF

j_gene: TRBJ1-1
abundance: once
d_gene: TRBD1
v_gene: TRBV28
CDR3nt: TGTGCCAGCAGGGGATCGACAGGGTTTCTCGCCGAAGCTTTCTTT
CDR3aa: CASRGSTGFLAEAFF

j_gene: TRBJ1-2
abundance: .
d_gene: TRBD1
v_gene: TRBV4-1
CDR3nt: TGCGCCAGCAAAAGGACAGGGGGAGGCCGTGGCTACACCTTC
CDR3aa: CASKRTGGGRGYTF

j_gene: TRBJ1-1
abundance: .
d_gene: .
v_gene: TRBV10-3
CDR3nt: TGTGCCATCAGTGAAGAGGGACGGATGAACACTGAAGCTTTCTTT
CDR3aa: CAISEEGRMNTEAFF

j_gene: TRBJ2-7
abundance: .
d_gene: .
v_gene: TRBV10-1
CDR3nt: TGCGCCAGCAGTGAGTCGATGTCTGGGACGTACTTC
CDR3aa: CASSESMSGTYF

j_gene: TRBJ2-7
abundance: .
d_gene: TRBD1
v_gene: TRBV5-1
CDR3nt: TGCGCCAGCAGCTACGTCGGACAGGGTGTCGACGAGCAGTACTTC
CDR3aa: CASSYVGQGVDEQYF

j_gene: TRBJ1-1
abundance: .
d_gene: TRBD1
v_gene: TRBV19
CDR3nt: TGTGCCAGTGCCGCTATTGACAGGGCCACTGAAGCTTTCTTT
CDR3aa: CASAAIDRATEAFF

j_gene: TRBJ1-2
abundance: .
d_gene: TRBD1
v_gene: TRBV6-1
CDR3nt: TGTGCCAGCAGGGGACAGCTTACCATTAACTATGGCTACACCTTC
CDR3aa: CASRGQLTINYGYTF

j_gene: TRBJ2-3
abundance: .
d_gene: TRBD1
v_gene: TRBV13
CDR3nt: TGTGCCAGCCGAAGACAGGGGGGGAGCACAGATACGCAGTATTTT
CDR3aa: CASRRQGGSTDTQYF

j_gene: TRBJ2-7
abundance: .
d_gene: .
v_gene: TRBV5-1
CDR3nt: TGCGCCAGCAGCGGAGGGACAGTAAGATACGAGCAGTACTTC
CDR3aa: CASSGGTVRYEQYF

j_gene: TRBJ2-7
abundance: .
d_gene: .
v_gene: TRBV11-2
CDR3nt: TGTGCCAGCAGCTTAGGAGAGATCTACGAGCAGTACTTC
CDR3aa: CASSLGEIYEQYF

j_gene: TRBJ1-2
abundance: .
d_gene: .
v_gene: TRBV15
CDR3nt: TGTGCCACCAGCAGCCAGAAAGGGTCCGGCTACACCTTC
CDR3aa: CATSSQKGSGYTF

j_gene: TRBJ1-2
abundance: .
d_gene: .
v_gene: TRBV18
CDR3nt: TGTGCCAGCTCACCACCAGGCGGGACTGTAGCTAACTATGGCTACACCTTC
CDR3aa: CASSPPGGTVANYGYTF

j_gene: TRBJ1-3
abundance: .
d_gene: .
v_gene: TRBV4-3
CDR3nt: TGCGCCAGCAGCCAAGACGGAAGAAACACCATATATTTT
CDR3aa: CASSQDGRNTIYF

j_gene: TRBJ2-5
abundance: .
d_gene: .
v_gene: TRBV7-2
CDR3nt: TGTGCCAGCTCCGAGATGTACCAAGAGACCCAGTACTTC
CDR3aa: CASSEMYQETQYF

j_gene: TRBJ1-2
abundance: .
d_gene: .
v_gene: TRBV4-1
CDR3nt: TGCGCCAGCAGCCCCGAACCCCAGGGAAGTTATGGCTACACCTTC
CDR3aa: CASSPEPQGSYGYTF

j_gene: TRBJ1-2
abundance: .
d_gene: .
v_gene: TRBV5-1
CDR3nt: TGCGCCAGCAGCTTGGGGCAGGGACCTAACTATGGCTACACCTTC
CDR3aa: CASSLGQGPNYGYTF

j_gene: TRBJ2-1
abundance: .
d_gene: TRBD2
v_gene: TRBV30
CDR3nt: TGTGCCTGGAGCGGGAGCGGGACTAGCGGGTGGAGCTCCTACAATGAGCAGTTCTTC
CDR3aa: CAWSGSGTSGWSSYNEQFF

j_gene: TRBJ1-6
abundance: .
d_gene: .
v_gene: TRBV7-6
CDR3nt: TGTGCCAGCAGCTTAGGACAGCTTAAAGATTCACCCCTCCACTTT
CDR3aa: CASSLGQLKDSPLHF

j_gene: TRBJ2-1
abundance: .
d_gene: .
v_gene: TRBV7-9
CDR3nt: TGTGCCAGCAGCTTAATGCGGACGTCTGTGTATGAGCAGTTCTTC
CDR3aa: CASSLMRTSVYEQFF

j_gene: TRBJ2-1
abundance: .
d_gene: TRBD2
v_gene: TRBV9
CDR3nt: TGTGCCAGCAGCGGCGAGCGGGGCCGTTACAATGAGCAGTTCTTC
CDR3aa: CASSGERGRYNEQFF

j_gene: TRBJ2-7
abundance: .
d_gene: .
v_gene: TRBV7-9
CDR3nt: TGTGCCAGCAGCTTACTCGGGACCCTGGGCGAGCAGTACTTC
CDR3aa: CASSLLGTLGEQYF

j_gene: TRBJ2-5
abundance: .
d_gene: TRBD2
v_gene: TRBV5-6
CDR3nt: TGTGCCAGCAGCCCGACTAGCGGGGAAGAGACCCAGTACTTC
CDR3aa: CASSPTSGEETQYF

j_gene: TRBJ1-2
abundance: .
d_gene: .
v_gene: TRBV6-1
CDR3nt: TGTGCCAGCAGTGACAGTAGGGTTAACTATGGCTACACCTTC
CDR3aa: CASSDSRVNYGYTF

j_gene: TRBJ2-2
abundance: once
d_gene: TRBD2
v_gene: TRBV15
CDR3nt: TGTGCCCCCGGGGGTTCGGGAGGTACGGGGTTGGTGAACACCGGGGAGCTGTTTTTT
CDR3aa: CAPGGSGGTGLVNTGELFF

j_gene: TRBJ1-2
abundance: .
d_gene: .
v_gene: TRBV7-3
CDR3nt: TGTGCCAGCAGCTTGGACGGTGCCGGGAGTCCCGGCTACACCTTC
CDR3aa: CASSLDGAGSPGYTF

j_gene: TRBJ1-4
abundance: once
d_gene: .
v_gene: TRBV5-4
CDR3nt: TGTGCCAGCAGCTTGGCCCCGACAGCAACTAATGAAAAACTGTTTTTT
CDR3aa: CASSLAPTATNEKLFF

j_gene: TRBJ2-3
abundance: .
d_gene: .
v_gene: TRBV4-3
CDR3nt: TGCGCCAGCAGCCAAGGTCGGACAGATACGCAGTATTTT
CDR3aa: CASSQGRTDTQYF